The present T cell receptor beta chain was sequenced within a study of T cell repertoires in ileal Crohn's disease (dated by TCRdb to 2018 to 2020). The study in broad terms: Median disease duration was approximately 8 years, and roughly a third of patients were identified as active smokers at the time of surgery. Every patient underwent surgery because of a complication, which was stricturing disease in about 61% and penetrating disease in around 39%. About half of the patients received postoperative therapy: some 12 received thiopurines and over 15 received anti-TNF agents. The TCR repertoire was analysed in under 70 patients with Crohn's disease drawn from a prospective multicentre cohort. The study ran alongside a multicentre cohort designed to identify predictors of early endoscopic recurrence after ileocolonic resection. A Rutgeerts score above i0 was used to define endoscopic postoperative recurrence. A total of some 170 mucosal samples from approximately 60 patients were sequenced, with samples obtained at several locations on the surgical specimen and at postoperative endoscopy.

To be eligible, patients had to be adults with ileal or ileocolonic Crohn's disease and an indication for ileocolonic resection. Before DNA extraction, whole ileal mucosal biopsies were kept frozen at -80 degrees C. A TRizol-based method was used to extract genomic DNA from the frozen whole biopsies, and the DNA was quantified with a NanoDrop 2000 spectrophotometer. For commercial TCRB immunosequencing, five hundred nanograms of biopsy DNA were submitted for each sample. Adaptive Biotechnology amplified CDR3 regions from genomic DNA with a two-step multiplex PCR that controlled for amplification bias. Primers for every V and J gene segment were used in the first PCR, and barcodes and Illumina adapters were added in the second PCR. CDR3 libraries were sequenced using an Illumina instrument. Under the source paper's analysis protocol: The analysis drew on both the pipelines supplied by the vendor and custom analysis of the raw data in R/Bioconductor running R version 3.3.0. Clonality, ranging from 0 to 1, was calculated as the inverse of the normalised Shannon entropy of all productive clones. High-frequency clones were defined as the share of the repertoire taken up by the top 100 clones, keeping only clones that passed a 95% confidence test. Repertoire diversity was measured with the Simpson index, and overlap between samples was measured with the Morisita-Horn index. The source is immuneACCESS, and TCRdb retained only in-frame sequences with V and J called. Part of the clones is not carried over; for the studies checked, unresolved V genes explain less than half of this, and the remainder is unexplained. D and trimming come from the DNA, and the V and J calls and clone size come from that table. In this sample the table shows 13,000 to 15,000 clones, approximately 78% of which occur a single time. Approximately 17% of the sample is in the top ten clones.

Details on this clone: Its antigen target is currently unknown. The sample holds no much larger clone one base away, and base qualities are not on file.

Broad study findings and their caveats: Compared with CD4 T cells, sorted CD8 T cells held more high-frequency clones, which suggests that the mucosal expansions were mostly CD8. Higher percentages of high-frequency clones at the time of surgery were linked to endoscopic recurrence, and every patient with clonality above 26.8% (18/57) had recurrence. Only a subgroup of patients, of unstated size, had mucosal CD4 and CD8 T cells sorted and sequenced. Compared with non-smokers, patients who were active smokers at surgery showed a significantly higher proportion of clonal expansions (about 27% vs 20%, p=0.02).

Sequenced input: ileal tissue. This receptor was taken from an adult with Crohn's disease.

The base sequence is TGTGCCAGCAGTGGGTCTACGGGGGAGTCGGCCATTCAGTACTTC. Translated, this is CASSGSTGESAIQYF. The sequence links TRBV2 to TRBJ2-4; a tentative D call is TRBD2 (6 bases match). The CDR3 measures 15 amino acids from cysteine to phenylalanine. The kept DNA is CDR3 alone, 45 bases in frame from the first base. The germline V gene supplies CDR1 SNHLY and CDR2 FYNNEI. Trimming at the junction amounts to 4 bases on V and 9 bases on J, and the germline ends lie 19 bases apart.